These 20 T cell receptor beta chains came from one sample sequenced in a study of T cell responses to AZD1222 COVID-19 vaccine. Repertoires were generated with immunoSEQ multiplex PCR, while TCRdb's copy carries only in-frame clones and drops some. The sample lists 100,000 to 120,000 clones; around 89% were seen once. This sample comprised peripheral blood, obtained on day 0 of AZD1222 vaccination. These receptors all stem from an adult in good health.

The genes are TRBV7-6 and TRBJ2-2; no clear D. CDR1 is SGHVS and CDR2 is FNYEAQ in the germline V gene. The CDR3 length is 17 residues. V lost 1 base to trimming and J lost 6 bases, with 18 bases between them. CDR3 sequence (DNA): TGTGCCAGCAGCTTAGATGTTGGGTTTTTAGGGCCCGGGGAGCTGTTTTTT. As protein: CASSLDVGFLGPGELFF.

The chain combines TRBV5-1 with TRBJ1-6, with D uncertain. The CDR3 has 17 amino acids. The V end was cut by 6 bases, the J end by 10 bases, with 26 bases between. Germline CDR1 SGHRS, CDR2 YFSETQ. The CDR3 DNA is TGCGCCAGCAAATCCTCCGGGGTGTTTGGAATAGAGTCACCCCTCCACTTT. Translation: CASKSSGVFGIESPLHF.

The gene calls are TRBV9 and TRBJ1-1; D gene uncertain. CDR1 and CDR2 from the germline V gene are SGDLS and YYNGEE. V gave up 4 bases and J gave up 1 base, with 14 bases separating them. This CDR3 contains 15 residues. The CDR3 region is CASSPRLAGNTEAFF. In DNA, the CDR3 is TGTGCCAGCAGCCCCCGCTTGGCGGGGAACACTGAAGCTTTCTTT.

The rearrangement joins TRBV7-8 to TRBJ1-2; TRBD1 might be the D (5 bases). Germline assignment: CDR1 SGHVS and CDR2 FQNEAQ. The CDR3 length is 13 residues. V lost 7 bases to trimming and J lost 5 bases, with 14 bases between them. CDR3 nucleotides: TGTGCCAGCACAGAGTTGGAGGGGTATGGCTACACCTTC. Translating gives CASTELEGYGYTF.

This clone was seen a few times. This chain links TRBV5-1 with TRBJ1-2; D gene uncertain. This CDR3 region has 15 residues. Germline lookup yields CDR1 SGHRS and CDR2 YFSETQ. The germline V and J ends were trimmed by 5 bases and 0 bases, with 14 bases remaining between them. The CDR3 DNA sequence: TGCGCCAGCAGTAGTGAGGGTGCAGCTAACTATGGCTACACCTTC. It specifies CASSSEGAANYGYTF. Full variable domain (missing parts from reference TRBV5-1 and TRBJ1-2): KAGVTQTPRYLIKTRGQQVTLSCSPISGHRSVSWYQQTPGQGLQFLFEYFSETQRNKGNFPGRFSGRQFSNSRSEMNVSTLELGDSALYLCASSSEGAANYGYTFGSGTRLTVV.

This chain joins TRBV9 and TRBJ1-6; D unresolved. CDR3 length: 12 residues. V was cut by 0 bases and J by 16 bases, with 11 bases left in between. From germline, CDR1 is SGDLS and CDR2 YYNGEE. As DNA, the CDR3 is TGTGCCAGCAGCGTAGAGGGAATTGTTCTCCACTTT. Amino acid sequence: CASSVEGIVLHF.

The rearrangement uses TRBV2 and TRBJ2-5, with D perhaps matching TRBD2 (5 bases). This CDR3 is 15 amino acids long. Germline assignment: CDR1 SNHLY and CDR2 FYNNEI. V was trimmed by 7 bases and J by 2 bases, leaving 17 bases between them. The CDR3 nucleotides read TGTGCCAGCAACCCGACCCGGGGAATACAAGAGACCCAGTACTTC. Translation: CASNPTRGIQETQYF.

The chain couples TRBV6-5 to TRBJ2-3; 7 bases fit TRBD2. Germline V gene sequence: CDR1 MNHEY, CDR2 SVGAGI. With V trimmed by 6 bases and J by 4 bases, 10 bases remained unmatched. There are 15 residues in the CDR3. The DNA for the CDR3 is TGTGCCAGCAGGCTGGGGGGGGTCCCGGCAGATACGCAGTATTTT. Encoded protein: CASRLGGVPADTQYF.

This rearrangement joins TRBV29-1 to TRBJ2-3; 8 nucleotides align to TRBD2. Germline V CDR1 and CDR2: SQVTM, ANQGSEA. Trimming took 7 bases from V and 1 from J; bases not matched to a gene: 10. This CDR3 is 15 amino acids long. CDR3 protein: CSAETLAGRTDTQYF. The CDR3 bases are TGCAGCGCAGAAACTTTAGCGGGACGCACAGATACGCAGTATTTT.

This chain connects TRBV1 to TRBJ2-3; TRBD1, as called in the table, went unchecked against the DNA. TRBV1 counts as a pseudogene. This CDR3 is 18 amino acids long. The CDR3 sequence is CTLWKSSEGQASTDTQYF. The CDR3 DNA is TGCACCCTTTGGAAGTCCTCGGAAGGACAGGCTAGCACAGATACGCAGTATTTT.

DNA of the CDR3: TGTGCCAGCAGGCCCTCCCACGCCGCTGAAGCTTTCTTT. As protein: CASRPSHAAEAFF. The rearrangement uses TRBV11-2 and TRBJ1-1; D gene unclear. CDR3 size: 13 residues. The germline CDR1 and CDR2 sequences are SGHAT and FQNNGV. V lost 6 bases to trimming and J lost 6 bases, with 14 bases between them.

CDR3 in DNA: TGTGCCAGCAGCTTGACAGGGCGCGACAATGAGCAGTTCTTC. This gives the protein CASSLTGRDNEQFF. The chain has TRBV5-4 and TRBJ2-1, with D perhaps matching TRBD1 (6 bases). V lost 1 base, J lost 5 bases, and 10 bases lay in between. The length of the CDR3 is 14 residues. The germline V gene encodes CDR1 SGHNT and CDR2 YYREEE (reference sequence).

V and J are TRBV24-1 and TRBJ1-2; 8 bases are a match to TRBD1. Germline V gives CDR1 KGHDR, CDR2 SFDVKD. The CDR3 is 14 residues long. V shed 2 bases and J 8 bases; nucleotides not matched to a gene: 6. CDR3 nucleotide sequence: TGTGCCACCAGTGATTCCTCGACAGGGGTCGGCTACACCTTC. Encoded protein: CATSDSSTGVGYTF.

V usage is TRBV2 and J usage is TRBJ2-7; TRBD2 agrees at 8 bases. CDR3 length equals 12 residues. Unmatched junction bases numbered 5, after V lost 11 bases and J lost 2 bases. Germline V CDR1 and CDR2: SNHLY, FYNNEI. CDR3: CAGKRETYEQYF. CDR3 coding DNA: TGTGCCGGCAAGCGGGAGACCTACGAGCAGTACTTC.

This clone has only one observation. This chain joins TRBV21-1 and TRBJ1-5. TRBV21-1 is tagged as a pseudogene. The CDR3 has 16 residues. CDR3 region: CASSVRFHYSNQPQHF. CDR3 nucleotide sequence: TGTGCCAGCAGCGTCAGGTTTCACTATAGCAATCAGCCCCAGCATTTT.

This chain uses TRBV28 with TRBJ2-7; tentative D call: TRBD1 (7 bases). The germline V gene encodes CDR1 MDHEN and CDR2 SYDVKM. This CDR3 contains 14 residues. Trimming shortened V by 7 bases and J by 6 bases, and 19 bases separated the two germline ends. CDR3 nucleotide sequence: TGTGCCAGCATCCCAGGGGGGATCCCTGGCGAGCAGTACTTC. It codes for CASIPGGIPGEQYF.

V is TRBV19 and J is TRBJ2-7; 10 bases are shared with TRBD2. The CDR3 loop spans 20 amino acids. Germline CDR1 LNHDA, CDR2 SQIVND (reference sequence). V was clipped by 5 bases and J by 3 bases; unmatched bases: 22. CDR3 bases: TGTGCCAGTAGTCCACCCCCCCGCATAAGGACTAGCGGATCCCTCTACGAGCAGTACTTC. It specifies CASSPPPRIRTSGSLYEQYF.

This chain joins TRBV7-8 and TRBJ1-2, with TRBD1 matching over 7 bases. The CDR3 consists of 14 residues. The V gene end was trimmed by 5 bases and the J gene end by 5 bases; junction bases not matched to a gene: 8. Germline V CDR1 and CDR2: SGHVS, FQNEAQ. This chain's CDR3 is CASSPGQDAYGYTF. The DNA for the CDR3 is TGTGCCAGCAGCCCCGGACAGGACGCTTATGGCTACACCTTC.

The J gene is TRBJ1-5, the V gene TRBV6-5, with D perhaps matching TRBD1 (5 bases). Germline V gene data show CDR1 as MNHEY and CDR2 as SVGAGI. The CDR3 is made up of 14 amino acids. The V and J ends lost 6 bases and 0 bases respectively, with 9 bases between them. The CDR3 is CASRRDGSNQPQHF. The DNA of the CDR3 is TGTGCCAGCAGAAGGGACGGTAGCAATCAGCCCCAGCATTTT.

This chain links TRBV25-1 with TRBJ1-2, with no clear D. Germline CDR1 MGHDK, CDR2 SYGVNS. Deletions cut 4 bases from V and 1 base from J, with 4 bases between. The CDR3 consists of 12 residues. The CDR3 sequence is CASSGYNYGYTF. As DNA, the CDR3 is TGTGCCAGCAGTGGGTATAACTATGGCTACACCTTC.